This T cell receptor (beta chain) derives from a study of shared clonotypes between healthy human individuals. Findings of the study overall: Investigators expected sequencing depth to affect clonotype sharing among donors. Large depth notwithstanding, sorted-subset sequencing proved incomplete by rarefaction.

The authors divided CD4+ cells into CD45RA+ naive and CD45RA-negative memory subsets. Germline loops: CDR1 SGHRS, CDR2 YFSETQ. V lost 2 bases to trimming and J lost 1 base, with 6 bases between them. This CDR3 comprises 13 residues. Only in-frame clones appear in the TCRdb table, and some are missing; sequencing was by immunoSEQ multiplex PCR. The table has under 2.5 million clones, roughly 92% seen once. This clone was recorded once. Its antigen remains unidentified. The sample holds other DNA sequences that translate to the same CDR3. This chain joins TRBV5-1 and TRBJ2-5; no reliable D call. The specimen sequenced was naive CD4+ T cells from PBMCs. The subset denotes: CD45RA+ positively selected. The clonotype originates from a man younger than 35 in good health. Some clones in this sample may be carry-over from other donors' samples. The CDR3 nucleotides are TGCGCCAGCAGCTTCGGAGTCCAAGAGACCCAGTACTTC. It translates to CASSFGVQETQYF. Full variable domain (rest looked up from reference TRBV5-1 and TRBJ2-5): KAGVTQTPRYLIKTRGQQVTLSCSPISGHRSVSWYQQTPGQGLQFLFEYFSETQRNKGNFPGRFSGRQFSNSRSEMNVSTLELGDSALYLCASSFGVQETQYFGPGTRLLVL.